Listed below are T cell receptor beta chains from one sample, sequenced in a study of regulatory T cells in long-lasting Graves disease. TCRdb independently ran MiXCR on the multiplex PCR reads; one entry per CDR3 protein. The table has about 660,000 distinct CDR3 sequences, around 30% seen once. Here the sequenced sample was peripheral blood mononuclear cells (PBMCs), taken when the disease was refractory, from a patient treated with antithyroid drugs. The receptors originated from a female donor with Graves disease. The CDR3 runs from the conserved cysteine through the conserved F or W. Each record gives: CDR3 protein, CDR3 DNA, J gene, V gene, clone size, D gene. D genes are given only for firm matches. A row's size may be missing; if present it is once, few, many or a size class.

cdr3_aa: CASSSPTGPLTEAFF
cdr3_nt: TGTGCCAGCAGTTCCCCGACAGGGCCCCTCACTGAAGCTTTCTTT
j_call: TRBJ1-1
v_call: TRBV28
clone_size: many
d_call: TRBD1

cdr3_aa: CASSPRSGGLTKNIQYF
cdr3_nt: TGTGCCAGCAGTCCGAGATCAGGGGGCTTAACCAAAAACATTCAGTACTTC
j_call: TRBJ2-4
v_call: TRBV27
clone_size: many
d_call: TRBD1

cdr3_aa: CAWSVRQDEKLFF
cdr3_nt: TGTGCCTGGAGTGTACGACAGGACGAAAAACTGTTTTTT
j_call: TRBJ1-4
v_call: TRBV30
clone_size: .
d_call: .

cdr3_aa: CASSQDVRTGKAFTEAFF
cdr3_nt: TGCGCCAGCAGCCAAGATGTGAGGACCGGCAAAGCATTCACTGAAGCTTTCTTT
j_call: TRBJ1-1
v_call: TRBV4-1
clone_size: .
d_call: .

cdr3_aa: CSVGLIRGRLGNQPQHF
cdr3_nt: TGCAGCGTTGGTTTAATCAGGGGGCGTTTGGGCAATCAGCCCCAGCATTTT
j_call: TRBJ1-5
v_call: TRBV29-1
clone_size: .
d_call: TRBD1

cdr3_aa: CASSIWTGNQPQHF
cdr3_nt: TGTGCCAGCAGCATATGGACGGGCAATCAGCCCCAGCATTTT
j_call: TRBJ1-5
v_call: TRBV7-2
clone_size: .
d_call: .

cdr3_aa: CSASKGLAGVTPEQYF
cdr3_nt: TGCAGTGCTAGCAAGGGACTAGCGGGTGTAACCCCCGAGCAGTACTTC
j_call: TRBJ2-7
v_call: TRBV20-1
clone_size: .
d_call: TRBD2

cdr3_aa: CASSPPGTDTEAFF
cdr3_nt: TGTGCCAGCAGTCCCCCTGGAACTGACACTGAAGCTTTCTTT
j_call: TRBJ1-1
v_call: TRBV12-3/TRBV12-4
clone_size: .
d_call: .

cdr3_aa: CASSIWGQNTEAFF
cdr3_nt: TGTGCCAGTAGTATATGGGGACAGAACACTGAAGCTTTCTTT
j_call: TRBJ1-1
v_call: TRBV19
clone_size: few
d_call: .

cdr3_aa: CASTGGRHEQYF
cdr3_nt: TGCGCCAGCACTGGCGGGAGGCACGAGCAGTACTTC
j_call: TRBJ2-7
v_call: TRBV10-2
clone_size: few
d_call: TRBD2

cdr3_aa: CASSLAGGGGLEAFF
cdr3_nt: TGCGCCAGCAGCTTGGCCGGAGGCGGGGGGCTAGAAGCTTTCTTT
j_call: TRBJ1-1
v_call: TRBV5-1
clone_size: few
d_call: .

cdr3_aa: CSVDGRGPYGYTF
cdr3_nt: TGCAGCGTTGATGGCAGGGGGCCGTATGGCTACACCTTC
j_call: TRBJ1-2
v_call: TRBV29-1
clone_size: few
d_call: TRBD1

cdr3_aa: CASSHPTGGGEAFF
cdr3_nt: TGTGCCAGCAGCCACCCCACTGGGGGAGGAGAAGCTTTCTTT
j_call: TRBJ1-1
v_call: TRBV3-1
clone_size: .
d_call: .

cdr3_aa: CSGRWGVDSPLHF
cdr3_nt: TGCAGTGGCAGGTGGGGCGTAGATTCACCCCTCCACTTT
j_call: TRBJ1-6
v_call: TRBV20-1
clone_size: few
d_call: .

cdr3_aa: CASSPIRISYNEQFF
cdr3_nt: TGTGCCAGCAGCCCCATTCGAATCTCCTACAATGAGCAGTTCTTC
j_call: TRBJ2-1
v_call: TRBV11-2
clone_size: few
d_call: .

cdr3_aa: CASSPSGRGAFF
cdr3_nt: TGTGCCAGCAGTCCTAGTGGGCGCGGAGCTTTCTTT
j_call: TRBJ1-1
v_call: TRBV12-3/TRBV12-4
clone_size: many
d_call: .

cdr3_aa: CASSLAPAWPLHF
cdr3_nt: TGTGCCAGCAGTTTAGCCCCGGCGTGGCCCCTCCACTTT
j_call: TRBJ1-6
v_call: TRBV12-3/TRBV12-4
clone_size: few
d_call: .

cdr3_aa: CASSSNRDRSSNQPQHF
cdr3_nt: TGTGCCAGCAGTTCAAACCGAGACAGATCCAGCAATCAGCCCCAGCATTTT
j_call: TRBJ1-5
v_call: TRBV28
clone_size: few
d_call: .

cdr3_aa: CASSVEQGAGNEQFF
cdr3_nt: TGTGCCAGCAGCGTTGAGCAGGGGGCCGGCAATGAGCAGTTCTTC
j_call: TRBJ2-1
v_call: TRBV11-2
clone_size: .
d_call: TRBD1

cdr3_aa: CARTPGGYQETQYF
cdr3_nt: TGTGCCCGTACCCCCGGGGGGTACCAAGAGACCCAGTACTTC
j_call: TRBJ2-5
v_call: TRBV19
clone_size: .
d_call: TRBD2

cdr3_aa: CSPFGWTGGNTEAFF
cdr3_nt: TGCAGTCCCTTTGGCTGGACAGGGGGGAACACTGAAGCTTTCTTT
j_call: TRBJ1-1
v_call: TRBV20-1
clone_size: few
d_call: TRBD1

cdr3_aa: CASSEDNRVPYF
cdr3_nt: TGTGCCAGCAGTGAAGACAATAGGGTGCCGTACTTC
j_call: TRBJ2-4
v_call: TRBV3-1
clone_size: few
d_call: .

cdr3_aa: CASSPGLDSNQPQHF
cdr3_nt: TGTGCCAGCAGCCCAGGGCTTGATAGCAATCAGCCCCAGCATTTT
j_call: TRBJ1-5
v_call: TRBV9
clone_size: .
d_call: .

cdr3_aa: CASSTTASNEKLFF
cdr3_nt: TGTGCCAGCAGCACGACAGCCTCTAATGAAAAACTGTTTTTT
j_call: TRBJ1-4
v_call: TRBV27
clone_size: .
d_call: .

cdr3_aa: CACSFGGGDTEAFF
cdr3_nt: TGTGCCTGCAGTTTTGGGGGAGGTGACACTGAAGCTTTCTTT
j_call: TRBJ1-1
v_call: TRBV12-3/TRBV12-4
clone_size: .
d_call: .

cdr3_aa: CSAYRGGGQPQHF
cdr3_nt: TGCAGTGCTTACAGGGGTGGAGGTCAGCCCCAGCATTTT
j_call: TRBJ1-5
v_call: TRBV20-1
clone_size: .
d_call: TRBD1

cdr3_aa: CASSRAGIEAFF
cdr3_nt: TGTGCCAGCAGCCGGGCTGGGATTGAAGCTTTCTTT
j_call: TRBJ1-1
v_call: TRBV11-2
clone_size: few
d_call: .

cdr3_aa: CASRGQGVTYEQYF
cdr3_nt: TGTGCCAGCAGGGGACAGGGCGTGACCTACGAGCAGTACTTC
j_call: TRBJ2-7
v_call: TRBV5-4
clone_size: once
d_call: TRBD1

cdr3_aa: CSVEWGSTEAFF
cdr3_nt: TGCAGCGTTGAGTGGGGCTCCACTGAAGCTTTCTTT
j_call: TRBJ1-1
v_call: TRBV29-1
clone_size: few
d_call: .

cdr3_aa: CASSSQVPGYTF
cdr3_nt: TGTGCCAGCAGTTCCCAGGTTCCTGGCTACACCTTC
j_call: TRBJ1-2
v_call: TRBV28
clone_size: .
d_call: .

cdr3_aa: CASSRQGSSYEQYF
cdr3_nt: TGTGCCAGCAGCCGACAGGGATCATCCTATGAGCAGTACTTC
j_call: TRBJ2-7
v_call: TRBV11-2
clone_size: many
d_call: TRBD1

cdr3_aa: CASTLRSPDEQFF
cdr3_nt: TGTGCCAGCACCCTTAGGAGTCCGGATGAGCAGTTCTTC
j_call: TRBJ2-1
v_call: TRBV12-3/TRBV12-4
clone_size: .
d_call: .

cdr3_aa: CSAADREDQPQHF
cdr3_nt: TGCAGTGCCGCAGACAGGGAGGATCAGCCCCAGCATTTT
j_call: TRBJ1-5
v_call: TRBV20-1
clone_size: .
d_call: TRBD1